This entry lists 21 T cell receptor beta chains sequenced from one sample in a study of blood T cell repertoires in COVID-19. The protocol was immunoSEQ multiplex PCR, while the TCRdb copy is restricted to in-frame clones and leaves out a portion. The data contain about 93,000 clones, roughly 90% of them singletons. The sequenced sample was peripheral blood. These receptors were taken from a human donor with active COVID-19. The donor label of this sample is uncertain.

V is TRBV4-1 and J is TRBJ1-4; D is perhaps TRBD1 (5 bases). This CDR3 contains 13 residues. Trimming took off 6 bases at V and 6 bases at J, with 11 bases between the two ends. The germline CDR1 and CDR2 sequences are MGHRA and YSYEKL. The CDR3 DNA reads TGCGCCAGCAGTAGCCTCAGGGATGAAAAACTGTTTTTT. Encoded protein: CASSSLRDEKLFF.

The gene calls are TRBV4-1 and TRBJ1-6; TRBD1 matches at 7 bases. J gave up 6 bases and V 4 bases, and 12 bases lay outside the gene matches. Germline CDR1 is MGHRA and CDR2 is YSYEKL. This CDR3 is 17 amino acids long. DNA of the CDR3: TGCGCCAGCAGCCTGCACAGCCAGACAGGGAGTAATTCACCCCTCCACTTT. This gives the protein CASSLHSQTGSNSPLHF.

The chain uses TRBV7-9 and TRBJ2-7; D is perhaps TRBD1 (6 bases). The germline V gene has CDR1 SEHNR and CDR2 FQNEAQ (reference sequence). This CDR3 has 14 residues. V gave up 2 bases and J gave up 1 base, with 9 bases separating them. The CDR3 sequence is CASSLQGTSYEQYF. CDR3 DNA sequence: TGTGCCAGCAGCTTACAGGGGACATCCTACGAGCAGTACTTC.

The V and J genes are TRBV7-3 and TRBJ2-3; 12 bases fit TRBD2. Unmatched junction bases numbered 7, after V lost 5 bases and J lost 4 bases. The CDR3 consists of 16 residues. CDR1 and CDR2 (germline): SGHTA, FQGTGA. CDR3 DNA sequence: TGTGCCAGCAGCCAGGCGGCTAGCGGGGGGGCAGATACGCAGTATTTT. The encoded protein is CASSQAASGGADTQYF.

This CDR3 reads CASSLVPGPGGETQYF. In DNA, the CDR3 is TGTGCCAGCAGCTTAGTACCCGGGCCGGGAGGAGAGACCCAGTACTTC. The rearrangement links TRBV7-8 to TRBJ2-5; the match to TRBD2 covers 7 bases. The CDR3 runs to 16 residues. Germline assignment: CDR1 SGHVS and CDR2 FQNEAQ. J was trimmed by 4 bases and V by 1 base; bases with no gene match: 9. The full variable domain, rest sourced from reference TRBV7-8 and TRBJ2-5, is GAGVSQSPRYKVAKRGQDVALRCDPISGHVSLFWYQQALGQGPEFLTYFQNEAQLDKSGLPSDRFFAERPEGSVSTLKIQRTQQEDSAVYLCASSLVPGPGGETQYFGPGTRLLVL.

The rearrangement uses TRBV7-9 and TRBJ2-5; TRBD1 aligns across 9 bases. CDR3 length: 16 residues. Germline values: CDR1 SEHNR, CDR2 FQNEAQ (reference sequence). V lost 3 bases, J lost 4 bases, and 9 bases stayed unmatched. The chain's CDR3 is CASSLGTGRGVETQYF. In DNA form, the CDR3 reads TGTGCCAGCAGCTTGGGGACAGGGCGGGGAGTAGAGACCCAGTACTTC.

This chain connects TRBV4-1 to TRBJ2-3, with 11 bases that match TRBD1. The CDR3 spans 15 residues. The V gene's germline CDR1 is MGHRA and CDR2 YSYEKL. After removal of 4 bases from V and 4 bases from J, the junction contained 4 bases not matched to a gene. CDR3 loop: CASSRWTGGADTQYF. CDR3 nucleotides: TGCGCCAGCAGCCGCTGGACAGGGGGCGCAGATACGCAGTATTTT.

This chain joins TRBV12-3 or TRBV12-4 and TRBJ2-1; 8 nucleotides match TRBD2. This CDR3 has 13 amino acids. Trimming cost V 5 bases and J 9 bases; bases outside gene matches: 6. For the CDR3, the DNA is TGTGCCAGCAGTATCAGACTAGCGCCTGAGCAGTTCTTC. Protein: CASSIRLAPEQFF.

The V gene is TRBV2, the J gene TRBJ2-5; the D is unclear. The V end was cut by 1 base, the J end by 5 bases, with 11 bases between. The CDR3 length is 14 residues. Germline-derived CDR1 and CDR2 are SNHLY and FYNNEI. Here the CDR3 reads CASSEGRLGETQYF. The DNA of the CDR3 is TGTGCCAGCAGTGAAGGCAGGTTGGGTGAGACCCAGTACTTC.

The chain has TRBV29-1 and TRBJ2-7, with 8 bases lining up with TRBD1. This CDR3 is built from 12 residues. Germline V gene data show CDR1 as SQVTM and CDR2 as ANQGSEA. V trimming: 6 bases; J trimming: 5 bases; junction bases outside the gene matches: 6. CDR3 DNA sequence: TGCAGCGTCCGACAGGGGACGCACGAGCAGTACTTC. Amino acid sequence: CSVRQGTHEQYF.

The chain links TRBV6-2 or TRBV6-3 to TRBJ2-1; TRBD1 might be the D (5 bases). V was trimmed by 2 bases and J by 2 bases, leaving 10 bases between them. Germline CDR1 is MNHEY and CDR2 is SVGEGT. This CDR3 contains 15 residues. The CDR3 loop is CASSYVVTAYNEQFF. CDR3 bases: TGTGCCAGCAGTTACGTGGTGACAGCCTACAATGAGCAGTTCTTC.

V gene TRBV11-1 combines with J gene TRBJ2-4, with D possibly TRBD1 on 5 matching bases. The germline gives CDR1 SGHAT, CDR2 FQDESV (reference sequence). V was clipped by 5 bases and J by 7 bases, with 18 bases between them. CDR3 length: 15 residues. The CDR3 reads CASSPQRGLGNIQYF. The CDR3 DNA reads as TGTGCCAGCAGCCCACAAAGGGGCCTCGGGAACATTCAGTACTTC.

The chain combines TRBV7-9 with TRBJ1-1, with TRBD1 identical over 8 bases. There are 18 residues in the CDR3. Germline assignment: CDR1 SEHNR and CDR2 FQNEAQ (reference sequence). Unmatched junction bases numbered 15, after V lost 2 bases and J lost 4 bases. In nucleotides, the CDR3 is TGTGCCAGCAGCTTAAGTGCGTGGGGCAGGGGGCCGATCACTGAAGCTTTCTTT. Protein sequence: CASSLSAWGRGPITEAFF. Full variable domain (rest looked up from reference TRBV7-9 and TRBJ1-1): DTGVSQNPRHKITKRGQNVTFRCDPISEHNRLYWYRQTLGQGPEFLTYFQNEAQLEKSRLLSDRFSAERPKGSFSTLEIQRTEQGDSAMYLCASSLSAWGRGPITEAFFGQGTRLTVV.

This clone turned up a few times. This chain links TRBV13 with TRBJ2-7, with TRBD1 as a possible D gene (6 bases). The CDR3 spans 16 residues. Trimming pared 6 bases from V and 4 bases from J, leaving 22 bases between. Looked up from germline, CDR1 is PRHDT and CDR2 is FYEKMQ (reference sequence). The DNA for the CDR3 is TGTGCCAGCAGGAGAGGCAGGGGCGTTCGCGGTTACGAGCAGTACTTC. Translating gives CASRRGRGVRGYEQYF.

The V gene is TRBV6-5, the J gene TRBJ1-4; 8 bases map to TRBD1. The CDR3 consists of 15 residues. Trimming at V came to 6 bases and at J to 7 bases, leaving 10 bases not matched to a gene. Germline CDR1 reads MNHEY; CDR2 reads SVGAGI. The CDR3: CASSPWDRPGEKLFF. The CDR3 DNA is TGTGCCAGCAGCCCCTGGGACAGGCCAGGTGAAAAACTGTTTTTT.

The chain combines TRBV6-5 with TRBJ1-1, with 7 bases fitting TRBD1. V gave up 2 bases and J gave up 5 bases; unmatched junction bases: 5. Germline CDR1 is MNHEY and CDR2 is SVGAGI. This CDR3 is built from 14 residues. CDR3 nucleotides: TGTGCCAGCAGTTACAGGAGGGGGCGGACTGAAGCTTTCTTT. Its protein product is CASSYRRGRTEAFF.

V and J are TRBV18 and TRBJ2-7; TRBD2 matches at 8 bases. Germline CDR1 reads KGHSH; CDR2 reads LQKENI. The CDR3 runs 16 residues. V lost 0 bases, J lost 4 bases, and 8 bases stayed unmatched. The CDR3 nucleotides are TGTGCCAGCTCACCACCGAGAGGACTAGCCGCTTACGAGCAGTACTTC. Amino acids: CASSPPRGLAAYEQYF.

This rearrangement joins TRBV27 to TRBJ1-2, with 8 bases matching TRBD1. This CDR3 is 16 amino acids long. V trimming: 3 bases; J trimming: 0 bases; junction bases outside the gene matches: 6. Germline CDR1 MNHEY, CDR2 SMNVEV (reference sequence). CDR3 sequence: CASSFTQGAANYGYTF. Written as DNA, the CDR3 is TGTGCCAGCAGTTTCACGCAGGGGGCCGCTAACTATGGCTACACCTTC.

This clone showed up just once. V is TRBV2 and J is TRBJ2-5; possibly TRBD2 for D (7 bases). Trimming took 5 bases from V and 5 from J, leaving 15 bases between them. The CDR3 is 14 amino acids. Germline V gives CDR1 SNHLY, CDR2 FYNNEI. CDR3 DNA: TGTGCCAGCAGTAGAGGGGGGGCCGAGGAGACCCAGTACTTC. Translation gives CASSRGGAEETQYF.

V and J are TRBV24-1 and TRBJ2-2, with 7 bases fitting TRBD2. Germline V lookup: CDR1 KGHDR, CDR2 SFDVKD. There are 16 residues in the CDR3. The V gene end was trimmed by 4 bases and the J gene end by 5 bases; junction bases not matched to a gene: 9. The CDR3 DNA is TGTGCCACCAGTGACCCGGGAGGCGGTTCGACCGGGGAGCTGTTTTTT. Translated: CATSDPGGGSTGELFF.

The chain has TRBV9 and TRBJ1-2; TRBD1 agrees at 7 bases. Per germline, CDR1 SGDLS and CDR2 YYNGEE. CDR3 length equals 15 residues. The V and J ends lost 1 base and 8 bases, in that order; junction bases with no gene match: 11. CDR3 protein: CASSVTGQTLGGYTF. In DNA form, the CDR3 reads TGTGCCAGCAGCGTAACGGGACAGACTCTCGGAGGCTACACCTTC.